The T cell receptor (beta chain) under discussion was sequenced for a study of radiation and T cells in renal cell carcinoma. Study observations and caveats: Pretreatment tumor biopsies were lacking, so baseline clonotypes are unknown.

Repertoires were generated with immunoSEQ multiplex PCR, while TCRdb's copy carries only in-frame clones and drops some. The table shows tens of thousands of clones, with around four fifths occurring only once. V lost 1 base to trimming and J lost 1 base, with 9 bases between them. Germline loops: CDR1 MGHRA, CDR2 YSYEKL. The CDR3 sequence is 15 residues long. On this clone itself: Its antigen is unknown.

The time point is: blood 4 weeks post-SBRT, at nephrectomy. Specified treatment: 15 Gy SBRT to primary tumor, nephrectomy 4 weeks later. Nephrectomy followed 15 Gy stereotactic body radiation by 4 weeks. After SBRT, blood was collected at 2 and 4 weeks, plus baseline. This sequence originates from a middle-aged man with renal cell carcinoma. Material: blood, obtained from a patient whose treatment included radiotherapy and nephrectomy. The chain joins TRBV4-1 to TRBJ2-3; D is undetermined. The CDR3 reads CASSQVGVGTDTQYF. The CDR3 nucleotides are TGCGCCAGCAGCCAAGTTGGGGTGGGCACAGATACGCAGTATTTT.